The entry below describes one T cell receptor (beta chain). This clone was observed a few times. Its specific antigen is unknown. No base quality values were provided; no much bigger clone lies one nucleotide off. This sample is drawn from a study of shared clonotypes between healthy human individuals (dated by TCRdb to 2018 to 2020). A note on the overall study: Three men and two women, aged 18 to 49 years, made up the cohort. For each donor, three plates each were used for CD4 naive and CD4 memory, two plates were used for CD8 naive, and one plate was used for CD8 memory. The study deeply sequenced blood TCR repertoires of five healthy adults to estimate repertoire size and the extent of clonotype sharing between individuals. To increase sequencing depth and limit assay-specific biases, TCR repertoire library preparation and sequencing were carried out by different laboratories using diverse techniques. Each donor's leukapheresis produced roughly between about 0.8 and 8.9 billion PBMCs.

V is pruned by 0 bases and J by 5 bases, leaving 13 bases of the junction without a gene match. Taken from the germline V gene, the CDR1 and CDR2 loops are SGDLS and YYNGEE. The CDR3 goes from the cysteine to the phenylalanine over 17 residues. The kept DNA is CDR3 alone, 51 bases in frame from the first base. Beyond this particular receptor, the publication reports: Larger estimated clonotype richness was generally found for naive subsets than for memory subsets. Only blood was sampled, and tissue TCR repertoires likely differ from those in blood. Based on pairwise subsampling, the degree of clonotype sharing among donors was expected to be affected by sequencing depth. Because the study included only a small number of donors, the genetic and exposure-history diversity represented was limited. Incomplete sequencing was indicated by rarefaction of sorted-subset datasets, despite the large sequencing depth. Higher generation probabilities were observed for clonotypes shared by all four sorted-subset donors than for non-shared clonotypes. Approximately 5% of naive CD4, more than 3% of naive CD8, about 2.4% of memory CD4, and around 0.4% of memory CD8 clonotypes were shared across a few donors.

TCR CDR3 regions were amplified from genomic DNA by multiplex PCR using the deep immunoSEQ assay. Extracted genomic DNA from each cell subset was distributed evenly across all wells of several immunoSEQ 96-well plates, and each plate was treated as a replicate. Each replicate PCR for sorted subsets received around 200 ng genomic DNA, equal to about 30,000 T cell genomes. Purified libraries were quantified with a Qubit 3.0 fluorometer, sized on a Bioanalyzer 2100, and re-quantified with the KAPA Library Quantification kit. Every immunoSEQ 96-well plate was sequenced on a separate single-read 150-cycle Illumina NextSeq 550 flow cell. In the source study's methods: Because the immunoSEQ output included only junctional sequences and no quality scores, the filtering could not be the same as the filtering used for full-length reads. To assign V/J genes and CDR3, sequences were annotated against IMGT germline references using PyIR, a Python wrapper for IgBLAST v1.9. Reads with weak V/J assignments (E-value above 1e-6), missing CDR3, stop codons, out-of-frame junctions, or ambiguous translated residues were removed. V3J clonotypes were defined as sequences sharing an identical inferred V gene, J gene, and CDR3 amino acid sequence. Percentage overlap between repertoires was computed as shared unique clonotypes divided by the size of the smaller repertoire. Richness of each repertoire was evaluated using RTK rarefaction, the Chao1 estimator, and Recon v2.1 estimates of unobserved clonotypes. Generation probabilities were computed with OLGA for all TCRbeta clonotypes obtained by the gDNA method from several donors. TCRdb retrieved this table from immuneACCESS and kept in-frame rearrangements only. Not all clones are present; in checked studies, unresolved V genes account for under half, and no reason is known for the remainder. The V and J calls and clone size come from that table; D and trimming were worked out from the DNA. The table for this sample lists approximately 2.5 million clones; roughly 93% of them were counted only once. Jointly, the top ten make up around 0.37% of the sample.

The donors were healthy, HIV-negative adults with no recently reported acute infections or vaccinations. Every donor was a Caucasian adult residing in Nashville, Tennessee, USA. CD4+ T cells were enriched by magnetic negative selection, after which naive cells were positively selected on CD45RA and the negative fraction was taken as the memory subset. After blood collection by leukapheresis, PBMCs were isolated using Ficoll-Histopaque density gradient centrifugation and then cryopreserved in the vapor phase of liquid nitrogen. Analytical flow cytometry was used to check the purity and quantity of every magnetically sorted T cell population. Genomic DNA was isolated from every sorted fraction and measured by UV absorbance on a Nanodrop 2000c.

Source material: naive CD4+ T cells from PBMCs. The cell subset or site label here, explained by the study, means: CD45RA+ positively selected. The rearrangement combines TRBV9 with TRBJ1-1, with 7 junctional bases fitting TRBD1. This receptor was identified in a man aged 18-30 years in good health. Some clones in this sample may be carry-over from other donors' samples. Here is the DNA: TGTGCCAGCAGCGTAGAGTTGGATGGGACAGCAAGGACTGAAGCTTTCTTT. Its coded protein is CASSVELDGTARTEAFF.